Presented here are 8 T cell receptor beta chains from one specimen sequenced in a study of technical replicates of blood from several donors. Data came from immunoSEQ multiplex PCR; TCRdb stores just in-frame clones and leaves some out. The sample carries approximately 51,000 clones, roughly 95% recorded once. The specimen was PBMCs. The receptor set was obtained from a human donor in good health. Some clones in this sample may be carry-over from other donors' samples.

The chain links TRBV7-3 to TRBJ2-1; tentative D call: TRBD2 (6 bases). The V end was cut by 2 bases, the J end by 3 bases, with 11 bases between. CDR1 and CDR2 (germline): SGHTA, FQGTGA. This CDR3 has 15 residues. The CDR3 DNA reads TGTGCCAGCAGCTTAGTTGGGGGGAGCTACAATGAGCAGTTCTTC. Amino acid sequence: CASSLVGGSYNEQFF.

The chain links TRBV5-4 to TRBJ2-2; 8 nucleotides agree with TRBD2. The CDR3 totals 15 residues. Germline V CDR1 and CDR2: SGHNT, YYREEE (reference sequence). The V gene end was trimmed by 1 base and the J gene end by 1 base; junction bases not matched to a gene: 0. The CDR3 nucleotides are TGTGCCAGCAGCTTGACTAGCGGGAACACCGGGGAGCTGTTTTTT. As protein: CASSLTSGNTGELFF.

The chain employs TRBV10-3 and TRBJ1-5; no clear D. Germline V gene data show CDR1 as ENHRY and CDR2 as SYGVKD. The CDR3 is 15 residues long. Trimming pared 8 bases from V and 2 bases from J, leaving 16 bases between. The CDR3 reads CAIGADRSRNQPQHF. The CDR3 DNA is TGTGCCATCGGAGCAGACCGATCTCGCAATCAGCCCCAGCATTTT.

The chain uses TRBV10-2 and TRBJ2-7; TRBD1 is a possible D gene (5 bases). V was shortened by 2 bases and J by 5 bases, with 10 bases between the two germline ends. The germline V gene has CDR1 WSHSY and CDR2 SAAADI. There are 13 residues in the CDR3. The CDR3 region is CASSEAGFHEQYF. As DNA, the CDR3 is TGCGCCAGCAGTGAGGCAGGGTTCCACGAGCAGTACTTC.

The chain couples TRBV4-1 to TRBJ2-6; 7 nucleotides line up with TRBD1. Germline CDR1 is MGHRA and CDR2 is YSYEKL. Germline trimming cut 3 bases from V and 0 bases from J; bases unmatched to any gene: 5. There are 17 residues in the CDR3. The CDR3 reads CASSHGRGSSGANVLTF. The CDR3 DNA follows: TGCGCCAGCAGCCATGGCAGGGGGAGCTCTGGGGCCAACGTCCTGACTTTC.

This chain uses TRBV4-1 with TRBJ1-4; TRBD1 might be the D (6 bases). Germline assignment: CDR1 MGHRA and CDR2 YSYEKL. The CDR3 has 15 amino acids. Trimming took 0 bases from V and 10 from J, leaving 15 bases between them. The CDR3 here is CASSQEGGATRKLFF. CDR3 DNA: TGCGCCAGCAGCCAAGAAGGGGGGGCGACGCGAAAACTGTTTTTT.

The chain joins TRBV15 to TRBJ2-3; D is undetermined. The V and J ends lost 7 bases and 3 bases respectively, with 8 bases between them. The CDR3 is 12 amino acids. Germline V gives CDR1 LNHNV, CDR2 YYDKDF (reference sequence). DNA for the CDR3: TGTGCCACCAATCCAGGAACAGATACGCAGTATTTT. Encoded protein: CATNPGTDTQYF.

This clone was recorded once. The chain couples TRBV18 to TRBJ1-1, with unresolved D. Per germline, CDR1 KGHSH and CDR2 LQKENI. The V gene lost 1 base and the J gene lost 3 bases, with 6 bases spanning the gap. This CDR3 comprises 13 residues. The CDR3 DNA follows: TGTGCCAGCTCACCACTGCCAGACACTGAAGCTTTCTTT. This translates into CASSPLPDTEAFF.